The 22 T cell receptor beta chains reported below all come from one sample, sequenced in a study of blood T cell repertoires in COVID-19. The assay was immunoSEQ multiplex PCR, and TCRdb's table has in-frame clones only and misses some. The table shows around 100,000 clones, with about nine tenths occurring only once. The specimen sequenced was peripheral blood. Source of these receptors: a man aged 50 to 59 with active COVID-19.

The gene calls are TRBV7-2 and TRBJ1-5, with a possible D match to TRBD1 (5 bases). The germline V gene encodes CDR1 SGHTA and CDR2 FQGNSA. V gave up 5 bases and J gave up 4 bases, with 9 bases separating them. This CDR3 spans 13 amino acids. CDR3 nucleotides: TGTGCCAGCAGCCGACAGCGAAATCAGCCCCAGCATTTT. Translated: CASSRQRNQPQHF. Filled out from reference TRBV7-2 and TRBJ1-5, the complete variable domain reads GAGVSQSPSNKVTEKGKDVELRCDPISGHTALYWYRQSLGQGLEFLIYFQGNSAPDKSGLPSDRFSAERTGGSVSTLTIQRTQQEDSAVYLCASSRQRNQPQHFGDGTRLSIL.

The chain joins TRBV5-4 to TRBJ2-1; TRBD2 matches at 11 bases. The ends lost 4 bases at V and 6 bases at J; junction bases unmatched: 12. The CDR3 runs 17 residues. Germline values: CDR1 SGHNT, CDR2 YYREEE (reference sequence). The CDR3 nucleotides read TGTGCCAGCAGCGAAAAAACCCTAGCGGGGGGCGGCAATGAGCAGTTCTTC. This codes for CASSEKTLAGGGNEQFF.

CDR3 in amino acids: CASTGPGGYTF. The CDR3 coding sequence is TGTGCCAGCACAGGGCCGGGTGGCTACACCTTC. The chain has TRBV6-6 and TRBJ1-2; D possibly corresponds to TRBD1 (5 bases). From germline, CDR1 is MNHNY and CDR2 SVGAGI (reference sequence). Trimming removed 7 bases from V and 7 bases from J, with 10 bases in between. The CDR3 is 11 amino acids.

The chain couples TRBV15 to TRBJ2-1, with D uncertain. Trimming stripped 0 bases from V and 3 bases from J, with 6 bases between. Germline-derived CDR1 and CDR2 are LNHNV and YYDKDF (reference sequence). This CDR3 comprises 14 residues. The CDR3 coding sequence is TGTGCCACCAGCAGAGAGGGCTACTACAATGAGCAGTTCTTC. This translates into CATSREGYYNEQFF.

This rearrangement joins TRBV4-1 to TRBJ2-2, with TRBD2 identical over 9 bases. Germline CDR1 MGHRA, CDR2 YSYEKL. This CDR3 is 16 amino acids long. V shed 0 bases and J 8 bases; nucleotides not matched to a gene: 7. The CDR3, as DNA: TGCGCCAGCAGCCAAGATCGACTAGCGGTTAGTGGGGAGCTGTTTTTT. Protein product: CASSQDRLAVSGELFF.

This clone was picked up a small number of times. The chain recombines TRBV7-9 with TRBJ1-2, with unresolved D. Germline V lookup: CDR1 SEHNR, CDR2 FQNEAQ (reference sequence). The CDR3 spans 14 residues. With 3 bases removed from V and 4 bases from J, the gap between germline ends came to 12 bases. The CDR3 spells CASSFIEGGYGYTF. The CDR3 bases are TGTGCCAGCAGCTTTATTGAGGGCGGCTATGGCTACACCTTC.

As to this clone: The same CDR3 arises from other DNA sequences in this sample as well. The gene calls are TRBV5-1 and TRBJ2-3; TRBD2 matches at 13 bases. CDR1 SGHRS and CDR2 YFSETQ come from the germline V gene. The CDR3 consists of 16 residues. V lost 4 bases to trimming and J lost 6 bases; unmatched junction nucleotides: 8. The CDR3 bases are TGCGCCAGCAGCCCAGGACTAGCGGGAGTCACCGATACGCAGTATTTT. Its protein is CASSPGLAGVTDTQYF.

The rearrangement links TRBV9 to TRBJ2-1; 15 positions agree with TRBD2. V lost 2 bases to trimming and J lost 7 bases; unmatched junction nucleotides: 4. Germline V gene lookup returns CDR1 SGDLS and CDR2 YYNGEE. The CDR3 has 16 amino acids. CDR3 amino acids: CASSVGTSGGQNEQFF. For the CDR3, the DNA is TGTGCCAGCAGCGTCGGGACTAGCGGGGGGCAGAATGAGCAGTTCTTC.

The genes are TRBV24-1 and TRBJ2-1, with 13 bases identical to TRBD2. The J segment lost 6 bases and the V segment lost 3 bases, leaving 16 bases of the junction unmatched. CDR1 is KGHDR and CDR2 is SFDVKD in the germline V gene. The CDR3 loop spans 20 amino acids. CDR3 nucleotide sequence: TGTGCCACCAGTGATCCGAGGGGGGCTTGGACTAGCGGGAGATCCAATGAGCAGTTCTTC. Its translation is CATSDPRGAWTSGRSNEQFF.

The chain is built from TRBV27 and TRBJ2-7; unclear D gene. V was cut by 2 bases and J by 9 bases, with 8 bases left in between. Germline CDR1 reads MNHEY; CDR2 reads SMNVEV (reference sequence). The CDR3 extends over 11 amino acids. The CDR3 region has the DNA TGTGCCAGCAGTTTAGCGAGGTCGCAGTACGTC. It is translated as CASSLARSQYV.

This chain links TRBV18 with TRBJ2-7; 11 nucleotides line up with TRBD1. With V trimmed by 3 bases and J by 4 bases, 5 bases remained unmatched. The CDR3 length is 15 residues. The germline gives CDR1 KGHSH, CDR2 LQKENI. The CDR3 loop reads CASSPGDRGAYEQYF. CDR3 DNA: TGTGCCAGCTCACCTGGGGACAGGGGGGCGTACGAGCAGTACTTC.

The chain carries TRBV3-1 (or the pseudogene TRBV3-2) and TRBJ1-2; 9 positions match TRBD1. Germline V lookup: CDR1 LGHDT, CDR2 YNNKEL (reference sequence). V was clipped by 1 base and J by 5 bases; unmatched bases: 8. The CDR3 loop spans 16 amino acids. CDR3 DNA: TGTGCCAGCAGCCAAGGCGGGACAGGGAAGTTATATGGCTACACCTTC. Translating it yields CASSQGGTGKLYGYTF.

The chain uses TRBV6-6 and TRBJ1-1; TRBD1 matches 7 bases. Germline lookup yields CDR1 MNHNY and CDR2 SVGAGI (reference sequence). The CDR3 is 14 residues long. V gave up 1 base and J gave up 4 bases; unmatched junction bases: 3. CDR3 nucleotides: TGTGCCAGCAGTTACTGGGGACAGATCACTGAAGCTTTCTTT. Amino acid sequence: CASSYWGQITEAFF.

The chain uses TRBV4-1 and TRBJ1-5, with D tentatively TRBD1 (5 bases). This CDR3 has 15 amino acids. Deletions cut 1 base from V and 0 bases from J, with 7 bases between. CDR1 and CDR2 from the germline V gene are MGHRA and YSYEKL. CDR3 loop: CASSQGRGSNQPQHF. CDR3 sequence (DNA): TGCGCCAGCAGCCAAGGGAGGGGTAGCAATCAGCCCCAGCATTTT.

The V and J genes are TRBV7-8 and TRBJ2-5; tentatively, D is TRBD2 (6 bases). V lost 6 bases to trimming and J lost 3 bases, with 23 bases between them. This CDR3 spans 17 amino acids. Germline CDR1 is SGHVS and CDR2 is FQNEAQ. This chain's CDR3 is CASRKTGTGTIKETQYF. The DNA for the CDR3 is TGTGCCAGCAGAAAAACCGGGACTGGCACAATTAAAGAGACCCAGTACTTC. Drawing the rest from reference TRBV7-8 and TRBJ2-5, the complete variable domain is GAGVSQSPRYKVAKRGQDVALRCDPISGHVSLFWYQQALGQGPEFLTYFQNEAQLDKSGLPSDRFFAERPEGSVSTLKIQRTQQEDSAVYLCASRKTGTGTIKETQYFGPGTRLLVL.

The V gene is TRBV19, the J gene TRBJ2-3; the match to TRBD2 covers 16 bases. In germline, CDR1 is LNHDA, CDR2 SQIVND (reference sequence). The CDR3 extends over 17 amino acids. V was pared by 4 bases and J by 6 bases, with 7 bases of the junction left unmatched. Here the CDR3 DNA reads TGTGCCAGTAGTACGCCGGGACTAGCGGGAGGGCCGGATACGCAGTATTTT. This gives the protein CASSTPGLAGGPDTQYF.

This CDR3 is CASSTGLLSYNEQFF. The CDR3 nucleotides read TGCGCCAGCAGCACTGGACTCCTCTCCTACAATGAGCAGTTCTTC. The chain joins TRBV5-1 to TRBJ2-1; the D gene is possibly TRBD2 (5 bases). The CDR3 is 15 amino acids. Germline-derived CDR1 and CDR2 are SGHRS and YFSETQ. Trimming shortened V by 4 bases and J by 0 bases, and 11 bases separated the two germline ends.

The V gene is TRBV4-1, the J gene TRBJ2-2, with 7 nucleotides matching TRBD2. Per the germline V gene, CDR1 is MGHRA and CDR2 is YSYEKL. The CDR3 runs 15 residues. Trimming took 4 bases from V and 4 from J; bases not matched to a gene: 6. CDR3 residues: CASSPKREVTGELFF. Written as DNA, the CDR3 is TGCGCCAGCAGCCCGAAGCGGGAAGTCACCGGGGAGCTGTTTTTT.

This chain connects TRBV6-5 to TRBJ2-1, with TRBD2 matching over 10 bases. The V segment lost 5 bases and the J segment 7 bases; nucleotides outside the gene matches: 2. Germline V gives CDR1 MNHEY, CDR2 SVGAGI. The CDR3 runs to 13 residues. In DNA form, the CDR3 reads TGTGCCAGCAGTACTAGCGGGAATAATGAGCAGTTCTTC. As protein: CASSTSGNNEQFF.

V gene TRBV5-1 combines with J gene TRBJ1-4; 9 bases are shared with TRBD1. Losses at the gene ends were 4 bases for V and 5 bases for J; bases not matched to a gene: 6. The CDR3 runs to 15 residues. CDR1 and CDR2 from the germline V gene are SGHRS and YFSETQ. The CDR3 protein is CASSPGGTGNEKLFF. DNA of the CDR3: TGCGCCAGCAGCCCCGGCGGGACAGGGAATGAAAAACTGTTTTTT.

This rearrangement joins TRBV2 to TRBJ2-3, with D perhaps TRBD1 (5 bases). Germline V gene sequence: CDR1 SNHLY, CDR2 FYNNEI. The V end was cut by 9 bases, the J end by 0 bases, with 19 bases between. CDR3 size: 16 residues. CDR3 DNA: TGTGCCAGTCACAGGCGGAAACAGGCCAGCACAGATACGCAGTATTTT. This translates into CASHRRKQASTDTQYF.

This rearrangement joins TRBV19 to TRBJ1-2; D unclear. CDR3 length equals 13 residues. Trimming removed 3 bases from V and 2 bases from J, with 7 bases in between. CDR1 and CDR2 (germline): LNHDA, SQIVND (reference sequence). The CDR3 nucleotides are TGTGCCAGTAGTATCAAGACAAACTATGGCTACACCTTC. As protein: CASSIKTNYGYTF.